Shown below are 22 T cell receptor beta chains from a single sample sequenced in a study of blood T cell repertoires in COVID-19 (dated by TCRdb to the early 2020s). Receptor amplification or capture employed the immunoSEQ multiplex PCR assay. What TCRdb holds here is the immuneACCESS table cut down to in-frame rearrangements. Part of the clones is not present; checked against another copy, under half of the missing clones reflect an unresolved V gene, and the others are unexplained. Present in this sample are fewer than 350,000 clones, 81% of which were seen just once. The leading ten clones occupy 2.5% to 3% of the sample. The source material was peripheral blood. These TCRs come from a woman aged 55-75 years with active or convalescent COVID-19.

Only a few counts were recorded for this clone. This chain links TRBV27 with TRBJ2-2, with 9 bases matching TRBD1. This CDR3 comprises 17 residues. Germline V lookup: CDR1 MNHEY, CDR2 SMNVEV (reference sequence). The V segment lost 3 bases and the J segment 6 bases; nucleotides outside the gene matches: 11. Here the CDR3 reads CASSFLSGTGTPGELFF. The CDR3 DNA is TGTGCCAGCAGTTTCCTCTCCGGGACAGGGACGCCCGGGGAGCTGTTTTTT.

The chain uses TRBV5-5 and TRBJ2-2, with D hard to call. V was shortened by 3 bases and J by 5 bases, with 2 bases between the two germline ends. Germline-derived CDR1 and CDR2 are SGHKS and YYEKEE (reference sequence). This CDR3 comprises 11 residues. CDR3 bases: TGTGCCAGCAGCTCGACCGGGGAGCTGTTTTTT. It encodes CASSSTGELFF.

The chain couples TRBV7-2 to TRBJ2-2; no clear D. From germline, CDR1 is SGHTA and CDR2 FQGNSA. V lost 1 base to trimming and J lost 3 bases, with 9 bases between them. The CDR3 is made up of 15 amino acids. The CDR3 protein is CASSLVGRHTGELFF. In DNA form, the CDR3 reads TGTGCCAGCAGCTTAGTCGGCAGGCACACCGGGGAGCTGTTTTTT.

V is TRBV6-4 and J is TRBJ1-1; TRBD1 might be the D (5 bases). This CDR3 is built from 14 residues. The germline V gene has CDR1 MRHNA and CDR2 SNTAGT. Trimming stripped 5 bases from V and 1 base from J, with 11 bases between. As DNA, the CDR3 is TGTGCCAGCAGTACCGGGACTTCGAACACTGAAGCTTTCTTT. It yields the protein CASSTGTSNTEAFF.

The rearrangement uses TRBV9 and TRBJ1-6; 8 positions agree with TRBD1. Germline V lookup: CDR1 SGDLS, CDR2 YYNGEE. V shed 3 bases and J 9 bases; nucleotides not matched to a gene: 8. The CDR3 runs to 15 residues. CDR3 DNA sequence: TGTGCCAGCAGCGCTACGACAGGGGAGACTTCACCCCTCCACTTT. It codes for CASSATTGETSPLHF.

The CDR3 coding sequence is TGTGCCAGCACCCCGAGGGGGGGGTATAGGTGGGAGACCCAGTACTTC. Translation: CASTPRGGYRWETQYF. The rearrangement joins TRBV5-6 to TRBJ2-5; weak D call: TRBD2 (7 bases). The germline V gene encodes CDR1 SGHDT and CDR2 YYEEEE. V shed 6 bases and J shed 5 bases, with 23 bases lying between them. The CDR3 length is 16 residues.

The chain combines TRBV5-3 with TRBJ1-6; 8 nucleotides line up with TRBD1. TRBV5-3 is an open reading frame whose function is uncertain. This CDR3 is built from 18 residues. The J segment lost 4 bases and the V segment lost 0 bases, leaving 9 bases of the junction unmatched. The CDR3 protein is CARSLVSSGGSYNSPLHF. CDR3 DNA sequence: TGTGCCAGAAGCTTGGTGTCTTCAGGGGGCAGTTATAATTCACCCCTCCACTTT.

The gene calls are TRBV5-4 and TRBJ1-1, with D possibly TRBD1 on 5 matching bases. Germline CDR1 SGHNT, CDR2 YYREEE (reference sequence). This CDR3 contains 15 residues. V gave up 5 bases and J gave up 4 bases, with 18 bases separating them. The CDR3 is CASSSLGGTVTEAFF. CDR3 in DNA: TGTGCCAGCAGTTCGTTGGGGGGGACGGTCACTGAAGCTTTCTTT.

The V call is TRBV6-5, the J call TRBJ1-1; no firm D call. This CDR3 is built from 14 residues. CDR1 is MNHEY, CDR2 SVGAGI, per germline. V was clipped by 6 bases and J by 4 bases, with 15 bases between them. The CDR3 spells CASRGPQRLTEAFF. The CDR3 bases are TGTGCCAGCAGGGGTCCTCAGAGACTCACTGAAGCTTTCTTT.

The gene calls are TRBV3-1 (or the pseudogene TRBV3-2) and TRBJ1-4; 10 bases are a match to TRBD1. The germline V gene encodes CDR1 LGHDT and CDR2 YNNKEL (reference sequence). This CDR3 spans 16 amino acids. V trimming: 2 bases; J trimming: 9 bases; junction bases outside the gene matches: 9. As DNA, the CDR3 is TGTGCCAGCAGCCAACCTCGAGGGACAGGGGACCAAAAACTGTTTTTT. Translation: CASSQPRGTGDQKLFF.

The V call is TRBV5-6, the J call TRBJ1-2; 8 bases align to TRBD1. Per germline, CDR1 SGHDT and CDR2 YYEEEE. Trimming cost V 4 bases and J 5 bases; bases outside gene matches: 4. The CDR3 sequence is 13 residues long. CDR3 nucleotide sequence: TGTGCCAGCAGCGTGGACAGGGATTATGGCTACACCTTC. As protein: CASSVDRDYGYTF.

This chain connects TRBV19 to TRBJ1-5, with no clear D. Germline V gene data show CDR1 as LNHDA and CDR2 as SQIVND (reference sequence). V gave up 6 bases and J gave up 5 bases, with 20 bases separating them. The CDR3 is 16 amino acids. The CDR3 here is CASSPDSAKGYQPQHF. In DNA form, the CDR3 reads TGTGCCAGTAGCCCGGACTCTGCCAAGGGCTATCAGCCCCAGCATTTT.

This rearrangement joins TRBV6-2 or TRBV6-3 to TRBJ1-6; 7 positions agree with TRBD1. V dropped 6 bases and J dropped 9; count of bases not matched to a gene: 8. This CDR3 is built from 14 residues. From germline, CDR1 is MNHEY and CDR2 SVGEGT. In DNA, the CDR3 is TGTGCCAGCAGCCCATGGGACAGTAGTTCACCCCTCCACTTT. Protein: CASSPWDSSSPLHF.

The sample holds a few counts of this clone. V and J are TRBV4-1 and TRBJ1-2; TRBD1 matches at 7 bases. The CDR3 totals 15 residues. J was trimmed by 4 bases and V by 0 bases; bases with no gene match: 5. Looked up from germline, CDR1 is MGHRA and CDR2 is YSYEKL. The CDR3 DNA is TGCGCCAGCAGCCAAGAGAACAGGGGAGCCTATGGCTACACCTTC. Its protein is CASSQENRGAYGYTF.

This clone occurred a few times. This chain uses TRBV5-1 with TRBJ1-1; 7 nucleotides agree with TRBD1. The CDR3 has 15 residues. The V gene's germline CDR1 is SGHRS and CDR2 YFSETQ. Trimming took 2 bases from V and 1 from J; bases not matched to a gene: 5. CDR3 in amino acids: CASSFLQGTNTEAFF. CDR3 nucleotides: TGCGCCAGCAGCTTTCTACAGGGGACGAACACTGAAGCTTTCTTT.

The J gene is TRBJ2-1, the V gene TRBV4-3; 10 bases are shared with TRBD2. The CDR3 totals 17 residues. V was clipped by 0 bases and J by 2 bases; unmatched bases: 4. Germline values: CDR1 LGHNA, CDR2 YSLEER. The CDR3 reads CASSQELAGATYNEQFF. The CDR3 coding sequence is TGCGCCAGCAGCCAAGAGCTAGCGGGGGCTACCTACAATGAGCAGTTCTTC.

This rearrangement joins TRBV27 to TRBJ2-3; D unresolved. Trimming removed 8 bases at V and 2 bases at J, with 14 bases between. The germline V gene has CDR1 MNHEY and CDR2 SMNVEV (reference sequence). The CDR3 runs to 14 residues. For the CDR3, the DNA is TGTGCCAGCTCCCCCCGTCTCCTCACAGATACGCAGTATTTT. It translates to CASSPRLLTDTQYF.

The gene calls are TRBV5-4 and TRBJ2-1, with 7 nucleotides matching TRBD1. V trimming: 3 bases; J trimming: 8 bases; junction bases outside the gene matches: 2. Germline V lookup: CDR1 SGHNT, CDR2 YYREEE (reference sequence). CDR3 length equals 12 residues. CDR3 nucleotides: TGTGCCAGCAGCTACAGGGGCTATGAGCAGTTCTTC. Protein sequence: CASSYRGYEQFF. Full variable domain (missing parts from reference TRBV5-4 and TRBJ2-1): ETGVTQSPTHLIKTRGQQVTLRCSSQSGHNTVSWYQQALGQGPQFIFQYYREEENGRGNFPPRFSGLQFPNYSSELNVNALELDDSALYLCASSYRGYEQFFGPGTRLTVL.

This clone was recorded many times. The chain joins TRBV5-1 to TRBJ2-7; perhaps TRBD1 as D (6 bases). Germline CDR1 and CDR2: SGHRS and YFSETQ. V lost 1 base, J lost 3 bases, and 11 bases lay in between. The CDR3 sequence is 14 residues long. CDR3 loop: CASSLTGPFYEQYF. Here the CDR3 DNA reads TGCGCCAGCAGCTTGACAGGGCCCTTCTACGAGCAGTACTTC.

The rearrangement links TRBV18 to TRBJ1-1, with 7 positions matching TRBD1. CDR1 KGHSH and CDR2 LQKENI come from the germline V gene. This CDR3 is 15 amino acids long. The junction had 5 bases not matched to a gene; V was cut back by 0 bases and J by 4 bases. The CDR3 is CASSPPTGVPTEAFF. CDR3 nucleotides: TGTGCCAGCTCACCACCCACAGGGGTTCCCACTGAAGCTTTCTTT.

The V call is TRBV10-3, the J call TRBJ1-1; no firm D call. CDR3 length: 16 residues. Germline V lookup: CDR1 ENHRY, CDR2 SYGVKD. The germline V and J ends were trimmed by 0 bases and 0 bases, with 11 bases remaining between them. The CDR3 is CAISESKAVLNTEAFF. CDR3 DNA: TGTGCCATCAGTGAGTCGAAGGCGGTCCTGAACACTGAAGCTTTCTTT.

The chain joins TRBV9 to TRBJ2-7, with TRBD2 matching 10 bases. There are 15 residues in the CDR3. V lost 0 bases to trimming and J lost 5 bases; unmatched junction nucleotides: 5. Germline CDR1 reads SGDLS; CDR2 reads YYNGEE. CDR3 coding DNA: TGTGCCAGCAGCGTAGACCGAGCGGGGGGGCACGAGCAGTACTTC. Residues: CASSVDRAGGHEQYF.